The 22 T cell receptor beta chains below were found in one sample sequenced in a study of vaccination and CD4 T cells after COVID-19. Described treatment: approximately 10-day PBMC culture with coronavirus spike peptide pools or control peptides (ViraFEST assay). According to the study, CD4+ T cells from the unexposed donor were gathered ahead of the COVID-19 pandemic (2011-2018). Researchers used the Oncomine TCR Beta short-read assay to sequence DNA from cultured CD4+ T cells. TCRdb reprocessed the PCR reads via MiXCR and lists one record per CDR3 protein. The sample lists about 4,000 distinct CDR3 sequences, roughly 77% occurring once. These TCRs are of unknown antigen specificity. The source material was CD4+ T cells from blood, cultured in vitro. The receptors derive from a human donor in good health.

The V and J genes are TRBV19 and TRBJ1-5, with 10 bases aligning to TRBD1. The germline gives CDR1 LNHDA, CDR2 SQIVND (reference sequence). CDR3 length: 16 residues. The trim removed 3 bases at V and 3 bases at J, leaving 5 bases unmatched. CDR3: CASSMGQGSVNQPQHF. Here the CDR3 DNA reads TGTGCCAGTAGTATGGGACAGGGGTCGGTCAATCAGCCCCAGCATTTT. The full variable domain, completed using reference TRBV19 and TRBJ1-5, is DGGITQSPKYLFRKEGQNVTLSCEQNLNHDAMYWYRQDPGQGLRLIYYSQIVNDFQKGDIAEGYSVSREKKESFPLTVTSAQKNPTAFYLCASSMGQGSVNQPQHFGDGTRLSIL.

The rearrangement joins TRBV7-7 to TRBJ1-5; no definite D call. The CDR3 length is 13 residues. The V and J ends lost 1 base and 4 bases respectively, with 5 bases between them. CDR1 SSHAT and CDR2 FNYEAQ come from the germline V gene (reference sequence). This CDR3 reads CASSLDRNQPQHF. In nucleotides, the CDR3 is TGTGCCAGCAGCTTAGACAGAAATCAGCCCCAGCATTTT.

As concerns this clonotype: An end of the junction does not agree with germline; a read error may underlie this. The V call is TRBV11-3, the J call TRBJ1-2; 9 nucleotides agree with TRBD1. The CDR3 contains 14 residues. Germline CDR1 reads SGHNT; CDR2 reads YENEEA. The CDR3 nucleotides read TGCGCCAGCAGCACTACAGGGGGCTTGGGGGGCTACACCTTC. Its protein product is CASSTTGGLGGYTF.

The chain joins TRBV15 to TRBJ2-2; D not certain. The germline gives CDR1 LNHNV, CDR2 YYDKDF (reference sequence). The CDR3 spans 13 residues. V was cut by 5 bases and J by 7 bases, with 11 bases left in between. As DNA, the CDR3 is TGTGCCACCAGCCCCGACGGTGGCGGGGAGCTGTTTTTT. Amino acids: CATSPDGGGELFF.

The DNA of the CDR3 is TGTGCCAGCAGCTTAGGCTACCAAGAGACCCAGTACTTC. It codes for CASSLGYQETQYF. The chain has TRBV7-2 and TRBJ2-5; no definite D call. Germline V CDR1 and CDR2: SGHTA, FQGNSA. The CDR3 is 13 residues long. Trimming shortened V by 1 base and J by 0 bases, and 3 bases separated the two germline ends.

The V and J genes are TRBV20-1 and TRBJ2-7; D unresolved. The CDR3 has 12 residues. From germline, CDR1 is DFQATT and CDR2 SNEGSKA (reference sequence). V lost 6 bases, J lost 4 bases, and 13 bases lay in between. The chain's CDR3 is CSATLTFYEQYF. The CDR3 DNA reads TGCAGTGCAACCCTGACATTTTACGAGCAGTACTTC.

The chain joins TRBV7-2 to TRBJ2-7, with a weak D call TRBD1 (6 bases). Germline-derived CDR1 and CDR2 are SGHTA and FQGNSA. This CDR3 region has 15 residues. The V end was cut by 5 bases, the J end by 3 bases, with 17 bases between. CDR3 in DNA: TGTGCCAGCAGCCTAGACAGGCAGGATGACTACGAGCAGTACTTC. Amino acid sequence: CASSLDRQDDYEQYF.

The chain is built from TRBV6-1 and TRBJ1-2; 7 bases line up with TRBD1. Germline V CDR1 and CDR2: MNHNS, SASEGT. V dropped 4 bases and J dropped 8; count of bases not matched to a gene: 10. There are 14 residues in the CDR3. CDR3 protein: CASSAPTGDTGYTF. Here the CDR3 DNA reads TGTGCCAGCAGTGCCCCCACAGGGGACACGGGCTACACCTTC.

This clonotype was recorded once. The genes are TRBV10-3 and TRBJ2-5; TRBD2 matches 12 bases. J lost 5 bases, V lost 2 bases, and 3 bases had no gene match. The CDR3 totals 15 residues. Germline values: CDR1 ENHRY, CDR2 SYGVKD. Here the CDR3 DNA reads TGTGCCATCAGTGAGCTAGCGGGAGGGTGGGAGACCCAGTACTTC. It specifies CAISELAGGWETQYF.

The chain couples TRBV20-1 to TRBJ1-5, with D maybe TRBD1 (5 bases). The CDR3 spans 14 residues. Trimming pared 3 bases from V and 5 bases from J, leaving 14 bases between. The germline V gene encodes CDR1 DFQATT and CDR2 SNEGSKA (reference sequence). This CDR3 is CSARGGQRDQPQHF. CDR3 nucleotide sequence: TGCAGTGCTAGGGGCGGACAACGGGATCAGCCCCAGCATTTT.

CDR3 amino acids: CASSYSAGGPDTGELFF. DNA of the CDR3: TGTGCCAGCAGTTACTCAGCGGGGGGGCCGGACACCGGGGAGCTGTTTTTT. The rearrangement uses TRBV6-2 or TRBV6-3 and TRBJ2-2, with TRBD2 matching 10 bases. CDR1 is MNHEY and CDR2 is SVGEGT in the germline V gene. The ends lost 0 bases at V and 3 bases at J; junction bases unmatched: 4. The CDR3 has 17 residues.

The chain joins TRBV5-4 to TRBJ1-3; D call uncertain. There are 15 residues in the CDR3. Germline CDR1 reads SGHNT; CDR2 reads YYREEE (reference sequence). Trimming cost V 0 bases and J 7 bases, with 14 bases left between them. This CDR3 reads CASSLDSHPLNTIYF. In DNA, the CDR3 is TGTGCCAGCAGCTTGGACAGCCACCCCCTGAACACCATATATTTT. The entire variable domain, with the rest obtained from reference TRBV5-4 and TRBJ1-3, is as follows: ETGVTQSPTHLIKTRGQQVTLRCSSQSGHNTVSWYQQALGQGPQFIFQYYREEENGRGNFPPRFSGLQFPNYSSELNVNALELDDSALYLCASSLDSHPLNTIYFGEGSWLTVV.

The chain couples TRBV6-2 or TRBV6-3 to TRBJ2-7, with 9 nucleotides matching TRBD1. Trimming took 6 bases from V and 2 from J; bases not matched to a gene: 5. Germline V CDR1 and CDR2: MNHEY, SVGEGT. The CDR3 contains 14 residues. The CDR3, as DNA: TGTGCCAGCAGCGGGACAGGGCCCCCCTACGAGCAGTACTTC. This encodes CASSGTGPPYEQYF.

This clonotype appeared a single time. This rearrangement joins TRBV4-2 to TRBJ1-1; D not certain. This CDR3 spans 15 amino acids. Per germline, CDR1 LGHNA and CDR2 YNFKEQ. The V end lost 1 base, the J end lost 3 bases, and 12 bases lay between the germline ends. CDR3 coding DNA: TGTGCCAGCAGCCAAGCCGCGGGAAGTGACACTGAAGCTTTCTTT. This codes for CASSQAAGSDTEAFF.

V gene TRBV12-3 or TRBV12-4 combines with J gene TRBJ1-6, with TRBD1 identical over 7 bases. The CDR3 loop spans 14 amino acids. V lost 8 bases, J lost 5 bases, and 6 bases stayed unmatched. The CDR3 nucleotides read TGTGCCAGCCCCTCCGGACAGGATAATTCACCCCTCCACTTT. Its translation is CASPSGQDNSPLHF.

This clonotype has only a few counts. The chain couples TRBV15 to TRBJ2-5; a weak D match, TRBD1 (6 bases). Per germline, CDR1 LNHNV and CDR2 YYDKDF (reference sequence). This CDR3 has 15 residues. V was cut by 0 bases and J by 1 base, with 9 bases left in between. The DNA of the CDR3 is TGTGCCACCAGCAGAGAGGGGGCAGCCCAAGAGACCCAGTACTTC. This translates into CATSREGAAQETQYF.

This clonotype was observed a few times. The CDR3 is CASSRTTGGNQPQHF. The CDR3 nucleotides are TGTGCCAGCAGCCGAACAACAGGGGGAAATCAGCCCCAGCATTTT. The chain recombines TRBV3-1 with TRBJ1-5; 8 bases are shared with TRBD1. This CDR3 is built from 15 residues. V lost 4 bases to trimming and J lost 4 bases; unmatched junction nucleotides: 6. CDR1 LGHDT and CDR2 YNNKEL come from the germline V gene (reference sequence).

This chain uses TRBV4-1 with TRBJ1-1, with no clear D. Germline V gene sequence: CDR1 MGHRA, CDR2 YSYEKL. V lost 4 bases and J 4 bases, leaving 10 bases between the germline ends. CDR3 length: 13 residues. DNA of the CDR3: TGCGCCAGCAGCCGCGCCCTTCTCACTGAAGCTTTCTTT. Protein product: CASSRALLTEAFF.

The chain carries TRBV20-1 and TRBJ2-1, with 13 nucleotides matching TRBD2. The CDR3 is made up of 16 amino acids. Trimming took 2 bases from V and 7 from J; bases not matched to a gene: 8. Germline values: CDR1 DFQATT, CDR2 SNEGSKA (reference sequence). CDR3 nucleotides: TGCAGTGCTAGAAAGGCGGGACTAGCGGGAATGAATGAGCAGTTCTTC. Translating gives CSARKAGLAGMNEQFF.

This sequence joins TRBV6-2 or TRBV6-3 and TRBJ2-6; no definite D call. The V end was cut by 6 bases, the J end by 0 bases, with 9 bases between. CDR1 MNHEY and CDR2 SVGEGT come from the germline V gene. The CDR3 is 15 residues long. CDR3 bases: TGTGCCAGCAGCCCCAGCCTCTCTGGGGCCAACGTCCTGACTTTC. Translated, it gives CASSPSLSGANVLTF.

This clonotype occurred a few times. The chain employs TRBV20-1 and TRBJ1-2; TRBD1 agrees at 10 bases. Trimming took 2 bases from V and 5 from J; bases not matched to a gene: 2. CDR1 and CDR2 (germline): DFQATT, SNEGSKA (reference sequence). This CDR3 is built from 13 residues. As DNA, the CDR3 is TGCAGTGCTAGACTGGACAGGGGGTATGGCTACACCTTC. The encoded protein is CSARLDRGYGYTF.

The chain uses TRBV7-9 and TRBJ2-3; no clear D. This CDR3 is 15 amino acids long. Germline CDR1 and CDR2: SEHNR and FQNEAQ (reference sequence). V was shortened by 2 bases and J by 3 bases, with 12 bases between the two germline ends. CDR3 bases: TGTGCCAGCAGCTTAAGAGAGGAAGGGACAGATACGCAGTATTTT. Its protein product is CASSLREEGTDTQYF.